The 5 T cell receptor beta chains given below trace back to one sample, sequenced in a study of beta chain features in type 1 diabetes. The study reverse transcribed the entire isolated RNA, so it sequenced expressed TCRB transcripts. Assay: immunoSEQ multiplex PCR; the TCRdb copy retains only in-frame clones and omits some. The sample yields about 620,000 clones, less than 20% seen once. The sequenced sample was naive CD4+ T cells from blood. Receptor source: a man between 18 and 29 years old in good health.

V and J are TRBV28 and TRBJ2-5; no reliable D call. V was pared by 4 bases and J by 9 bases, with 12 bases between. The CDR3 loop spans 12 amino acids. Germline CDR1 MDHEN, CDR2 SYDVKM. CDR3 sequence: CASSSYLGSQYF. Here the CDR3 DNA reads TGTGCCAGCAGTTCGTATCTGGGGTCCCAGTACTTC.

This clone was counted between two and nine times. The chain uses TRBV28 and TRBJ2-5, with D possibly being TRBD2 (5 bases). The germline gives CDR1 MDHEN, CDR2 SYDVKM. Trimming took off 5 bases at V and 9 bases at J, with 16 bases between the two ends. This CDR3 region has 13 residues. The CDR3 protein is CASSPQLVTAQYF. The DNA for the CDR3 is TGTGCCAGCAGTCCCCAACTAGTAACCGCCCAGTACTTC.

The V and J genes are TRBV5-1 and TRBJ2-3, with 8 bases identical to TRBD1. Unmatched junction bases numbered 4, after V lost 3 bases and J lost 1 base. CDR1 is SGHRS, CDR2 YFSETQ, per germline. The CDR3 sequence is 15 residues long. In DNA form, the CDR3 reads TGCGCCAGCAGCTCGACAGGGGTCGGCACAGATACGCAGTATTTT. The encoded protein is CASSSTGVGTDTQYF.

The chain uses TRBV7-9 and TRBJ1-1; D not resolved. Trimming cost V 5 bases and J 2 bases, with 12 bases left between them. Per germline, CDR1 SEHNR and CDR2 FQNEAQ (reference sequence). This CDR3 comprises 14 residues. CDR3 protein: CASSAQTYNTEAFF. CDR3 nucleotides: TGTGCCAGCAGCGCACAGACCTATAACACTGAAGCTTTCTTT.

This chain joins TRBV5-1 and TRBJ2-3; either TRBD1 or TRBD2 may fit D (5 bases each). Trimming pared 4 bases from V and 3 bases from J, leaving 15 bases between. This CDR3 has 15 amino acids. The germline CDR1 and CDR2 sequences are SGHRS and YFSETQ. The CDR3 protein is CASSRQRLGTDTQYF. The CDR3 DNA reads TGCGCCAGCAGCCGACAGCGGCTGGGGACAGATACGCAGTATTTT.